The entry below describes one T cell receptor beta chain. The antigen is undetermined. The data are from a study of cytomegalovirus exposure and HLA in healthy donors. Whole-study findings and limits: TCR beta V segments were, for the most part, productive about 87% or about 30% of the time in an earlier analysis. Later work found that TCR association rates differed between HLA loci; DRB1 had the most and HLA-C the fewest.

PCR was performed using 60 Vbeta and 13 Jbeta primers. Produced via immunoSEQ multiplex PCR; TCRdb's table is partial and in-frame only. This table has some 110,000 clones, less than 80% appearing once. Germline-derived CDR1 and CDR2 are DFQATT and SNEGSKA (reference sequence). Germline trimming cut 3 bases from V and 9 bases from J; bases unmatched to any gene: 1. The CDR3 totals 11 residues. This receptor was obtained from a man between 60 and 75 years old in good health and CMV-seronegative. The chain recombines TRBV20-1 with TRBJ2-1, with TRBD2 matching over 8 bases. The sequenced material came from PBMCs. CDR3 DNA: TGCAGTGCTAGCGGGGGGGTTGAGCAGTTCTTC. Translation: CSASGGVEQFF.